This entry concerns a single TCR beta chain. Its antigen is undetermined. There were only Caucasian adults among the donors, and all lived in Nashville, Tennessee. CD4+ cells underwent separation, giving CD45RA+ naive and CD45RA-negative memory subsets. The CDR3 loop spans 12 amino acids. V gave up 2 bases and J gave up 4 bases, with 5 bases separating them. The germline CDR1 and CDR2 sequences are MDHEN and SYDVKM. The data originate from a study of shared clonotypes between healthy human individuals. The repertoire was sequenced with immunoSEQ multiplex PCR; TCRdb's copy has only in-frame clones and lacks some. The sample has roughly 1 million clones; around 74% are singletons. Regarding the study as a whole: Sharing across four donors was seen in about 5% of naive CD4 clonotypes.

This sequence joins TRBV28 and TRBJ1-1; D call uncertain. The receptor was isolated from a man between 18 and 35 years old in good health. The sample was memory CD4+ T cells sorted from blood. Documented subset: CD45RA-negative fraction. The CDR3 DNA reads TGTGCCAGCAGTTTACAGGTCACTGAAGCTTTCTTT. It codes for CASSLQVTEAFF.